The 10 T cell receptor beta chains below were found in one sample sequenced in a study of blood T cell repertoires in COVID-19. Produced via immunoSEQ multiplex PCR; TCRdb's table is partial and in-frame only. The repertoire includes about 230,000 clones, approximately 80% of them detected once, and approximately 30% sits in the top ten. The sequencing sample was made of peripheral blood. The receptors shown here come from a man aged 35 to 55 with acute or convalescent COVID-19.

About this clone itself: The junction departs from germline at one end; a sequencing error may be responsible. The identical CDR3 is also encoded by other nucleotide sequences in the sample. The V call is TRBV27, the J call TRBJ2-7, with TRBD2 identical over 13 bases. This CDR3 spans 18 amino acids. Germline V gene sequence: CDR1 MNHEY, CDR2 SMNVEV (reference sequence). CDR3 in amino acids: CASSLVPGLAGLPYEQYF. In DNA, the CDR3 is TGTGCCAGCAGTCTGGTACCGGGACTAGCGGGACTTCCGTACGAACAGTACTTC.

J is TRBJ2-5 and V is TRBV4-2; 11 bases line up with TRBD1. Trimming at V came to 1 base and at J to 1 base, leaving 8 bases not matched to a gene. Looked up from germline, CDR1 is LGHNA and CDR2 is YNFKEQ. The CDR3 spans 18 residues. DNA for the CDR3: TGTGCCAGCAGCCAAGTGCGTACAGGACAGGGGGCCCAAGAGACCCAGTACTTC. Protein product: CASSQVRTGQGAQETQYF.

There are a few counts of this clone. J is TRBJ1-2 and V is TRBV7-9; no clear D gene. V was pared by 5 bases and J by 4 bases, with 17 bases between. The germline V gene has CDR1 SEHNR and CDR2 FQNEAQ (reference sequence). The CDR3 contains 15 residues. In DNA, the CDR3 is TGTGCCAGCAGCACAACCCCCATCGGGGTCTATGGCTACACCTTC. Translating it yields CASSTTPIGVYGYTF.

The chain employs TRBV29-1 and TRBJ2-1; 9 positions agree with TRBD2. This CDR3 has 14 amino acids. Unmatched junction bases numbered 8, after V lost 2 bases and J lost 9 bases. Germline V CDR1 and CDR2: SQVTM, ANQGSEA. The CDR3 here is CSVETSSGTTEQFF. CDR3 in DNA: TGCAGCGTTGAAACTTCTAGCGGGACCACTGAGCAGTTCTTC.

This chain uses TRBV7-9 with TRBJ2-7; 8 nucleotides align to TRBD1. Trimming removed 7 bases from V and 2 bases from J; junction bases left unmatched: 7. This CDR3 is 14 amino acids long. Germline V CDR1 and CDR2: SEHNR, FQNEAQ (reference sequence). In DNA form, the CDR3 reads TGTGCCAGCAAAAAGACAGGGGCGGCCTACGAGCAGTACTTC. Translated: CASKKTGAAYEQYF.

The rearrangement joins TRBV7-2 to TRBJ1-1; D gene uncertain. CDR3 length: 12 amino acids. V was trimmed by 6 bases and J by 2 bases, leaving 7 bases between them. Per the germline V gene, CDR1 is SGHTA and CDR2 is FQGNSA. The CDR3 region is CASSPLNTEAFF. The CDR3 bases are TGTGCCAGCAGTCCGTTAAACACTGAAGCTTTCTTT.

The V call is TRBV5-4, the J call TRBJ2-3, with 10 bases aligning to TRBD2. After removal of 1 base from V and 4 bases from J, the junction contained 3 bases not matched to a gene. The CDR3 length is 15 residues. The germline gives CDR1 SGHNT, CDR2 YYREEE (reference sequence). DNA for the CDR3: TGTGCCAGCAGCTTGTCAGCGGGAGGGGCAGATACGCAGTATTTT. Translation: CASSLSAGGADTQYF.

V gene TRBV5-1 combines with J gene TRBJ1-4; no reliable D call. CDR1 is SGHRS and CDR2 is YFSETQ in the germline V gene. The CDR3 runs to 16 residues. V gave up 1 base and J gave up 1 base, with 11 bases separating them. CDR3 nucleotide sequence: TGCGCCAGCAGCTTGATCCCGGCGGGAACTAATGAAAAACTGTTTTTT. Translated, it gives CASSLIPAGTNEKLFF.

The V call is TRBV3-1 (or the pseudogene TRBV3-2), the J call TRBJ2-5; 10 bases agree with TRBD2. Per germline, CDR1 LGHDT and CDR2 YNNKEL (reference sequence). This CDR3 region has 16 residues. V gave up 2 bases and J gave up 2 bases; unmatched junction bases: 5. The CDR3, as DNA: TGTGCCAGCAGCCAAAAGACTAGCGGGTCGCAAGAGACCCAGTACTTC. Translation: CASSQKTSGSQETQYF.

V gene TRBV15 combines with J gene TRBJ2-7; tentative D call: TRBD2 (6 bases). In germline, CDR1 is LNHNV, CDR2 YYDKDF (reference sequence). The CDR3 runs to 15 residues. Trimming stripped 9 bases from V and 4 bases from J, with 22 bases between. In DNA form, the CDR3 reads TGTGCCACAAGGGTGGGACTTTCAGCAGAATACGAGCAGTACTTC. Protein product: CATRVGLSAEYEQYF.